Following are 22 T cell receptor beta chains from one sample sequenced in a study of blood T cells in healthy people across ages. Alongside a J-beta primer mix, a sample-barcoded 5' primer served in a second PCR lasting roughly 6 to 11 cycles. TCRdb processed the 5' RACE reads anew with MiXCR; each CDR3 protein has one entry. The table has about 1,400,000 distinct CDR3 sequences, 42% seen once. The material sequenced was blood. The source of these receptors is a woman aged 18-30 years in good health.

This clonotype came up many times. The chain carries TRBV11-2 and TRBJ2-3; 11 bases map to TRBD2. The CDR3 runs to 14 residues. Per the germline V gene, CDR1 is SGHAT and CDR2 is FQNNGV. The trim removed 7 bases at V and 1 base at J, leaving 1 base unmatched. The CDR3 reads CASKLAGGTDTQYF. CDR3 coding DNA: TGTGCCAGCAAACTAGCGGGAGGCACAGATACGCAGTATTTT. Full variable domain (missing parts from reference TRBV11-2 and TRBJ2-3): EAGVAQSPRYKIIEKRQSVAFWCNPISGHATLYWYQQILGQGPKLLIQFQNNGVVDDSQLPKDRFSAERLKGVDSTLKIQPAKLEDSAVYLCASKLAGGTDTQYFGPGTRLTVL.

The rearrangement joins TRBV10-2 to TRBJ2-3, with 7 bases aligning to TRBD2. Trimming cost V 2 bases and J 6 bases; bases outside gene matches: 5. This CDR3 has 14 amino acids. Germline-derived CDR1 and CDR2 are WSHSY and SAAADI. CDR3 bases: TGCGCCAGCAGTGAGCCGGTTAGCGGGGATACGCAGTATTTT. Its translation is CASSEPVSGDTQYF.

DNA of the CDR3: TGTGCCAGCAGTTACTCGGGGGGTAAGAACACTGAAGCTTTCTTT. As protein: CASSYSGGKNTEAFF. This chain connects TRBV6-5 to TRBJ1-1; the D gene is possibly TRBD1 (5 bases). The CDR3 sequence is 15 residues long. Looked up from germline, CDR1 is MNHEY and CDR2 is SVGAGI. Trimming took off 0 bases at V and 1 base at J, with 9 bases between the two ends.

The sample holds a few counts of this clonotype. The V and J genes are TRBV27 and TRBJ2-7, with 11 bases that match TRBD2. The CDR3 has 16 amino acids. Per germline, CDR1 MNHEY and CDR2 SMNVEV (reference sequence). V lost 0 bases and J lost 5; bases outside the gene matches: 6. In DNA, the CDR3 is TGTGCCAGCAGTTTATCATCTAGCGGGAGGAACAACGAGCAGTACTTC. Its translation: CASSLSSSGRNNEQYF.

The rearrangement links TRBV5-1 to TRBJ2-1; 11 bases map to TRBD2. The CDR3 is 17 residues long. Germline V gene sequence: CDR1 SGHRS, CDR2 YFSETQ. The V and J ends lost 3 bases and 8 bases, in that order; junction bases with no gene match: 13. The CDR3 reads CASSSLRASGRFDEQFF. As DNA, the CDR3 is TGCGCCAGCAGCTCCCTGAGGGCTAGCGGGAGGTTTGATGAGCAGTTCTTC.

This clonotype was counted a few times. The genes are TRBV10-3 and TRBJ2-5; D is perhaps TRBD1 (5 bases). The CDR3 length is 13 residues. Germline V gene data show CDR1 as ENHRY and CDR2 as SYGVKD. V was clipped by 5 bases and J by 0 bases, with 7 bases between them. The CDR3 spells CAISRGNQETQYF. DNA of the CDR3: TGTGCCATCAGTAGGGGCAACCAAGAGACCCAGTACTTC.

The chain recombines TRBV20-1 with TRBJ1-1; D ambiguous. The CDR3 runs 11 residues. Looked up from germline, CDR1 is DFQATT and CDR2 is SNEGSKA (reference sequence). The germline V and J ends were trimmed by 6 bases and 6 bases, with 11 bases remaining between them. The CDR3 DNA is TGCAGTGCCCCGGGCCACGCTGAAGCTTTCTTT. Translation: CSAPGHAEAFF.

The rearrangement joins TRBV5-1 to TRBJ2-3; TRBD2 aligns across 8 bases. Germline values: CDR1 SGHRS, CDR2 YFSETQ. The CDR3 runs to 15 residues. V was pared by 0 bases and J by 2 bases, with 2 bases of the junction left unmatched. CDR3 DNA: TGCGCCAGCAGCTTGGGGGGACTAGACACAGATACGCAGTATTTT. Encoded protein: CASSLGGLDTDTQYF.

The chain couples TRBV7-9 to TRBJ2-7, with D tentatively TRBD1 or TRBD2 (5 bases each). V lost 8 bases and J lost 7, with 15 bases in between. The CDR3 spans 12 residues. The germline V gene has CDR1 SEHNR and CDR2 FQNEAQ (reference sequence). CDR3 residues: CASGPNGGEQYF. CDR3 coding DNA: TGTGCCAGCGGCCCCAATGGGGGAGAGCAGTACTTC.

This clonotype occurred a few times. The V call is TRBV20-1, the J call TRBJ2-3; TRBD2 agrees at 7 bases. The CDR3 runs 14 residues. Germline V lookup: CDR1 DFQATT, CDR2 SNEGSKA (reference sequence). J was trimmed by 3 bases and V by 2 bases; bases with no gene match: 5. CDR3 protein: CSARPSGVTDTQYF. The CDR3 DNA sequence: TGCAGTGCTAGACCTAGCGGAGTGACAGATACGCAGTATTTT.

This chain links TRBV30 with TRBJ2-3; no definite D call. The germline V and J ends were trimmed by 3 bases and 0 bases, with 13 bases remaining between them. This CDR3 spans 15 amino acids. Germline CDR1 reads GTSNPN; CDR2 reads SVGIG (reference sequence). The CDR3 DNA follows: TGTGCCTGGAGGCCCCTTGCCCGTAGCACAGATACGCAGTATTTT. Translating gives CAWRPLARSTDTQYF.

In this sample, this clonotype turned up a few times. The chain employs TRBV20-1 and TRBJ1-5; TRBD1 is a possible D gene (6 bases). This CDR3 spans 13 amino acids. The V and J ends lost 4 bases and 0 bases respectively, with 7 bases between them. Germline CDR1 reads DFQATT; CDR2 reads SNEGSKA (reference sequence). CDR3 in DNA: TGCAGTGCTACAGGGGATAGCAATCAGCCCCAGCATTTT. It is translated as CSATGDSNQPQHF.

In DNA form, the CDR3 reads TGTGCCAGCAGGACCGAGACAGGGTGGAATGAGCAGTACTTC. This sequence encodes CASRTETGWNEQYF. The rearrangement uses TRBV2 and TRBJ2-5, with 7 bases identical to TRBD1. Germline CDR1 reads SNHLY; CDR2 reads FYNNEI. CDR3 length: 14 residues. V was pared by 6 bases and J by 11 bases, with 15 bases of the junction left unmatched.

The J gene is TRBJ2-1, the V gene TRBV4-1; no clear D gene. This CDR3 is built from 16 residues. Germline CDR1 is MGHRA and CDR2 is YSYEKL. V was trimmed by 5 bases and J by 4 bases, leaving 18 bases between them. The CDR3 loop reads CASSNAPGMAYNEQFF. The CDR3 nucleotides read TGCGCCAGCAGCAATGCCCCAGGAATGGCATACAATGAGCAGTTCTTC.

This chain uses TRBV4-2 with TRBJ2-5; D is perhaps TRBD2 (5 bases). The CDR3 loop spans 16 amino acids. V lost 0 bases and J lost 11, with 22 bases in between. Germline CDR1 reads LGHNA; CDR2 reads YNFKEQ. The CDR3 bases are TGTGCCAGCAGCCAAGACTGGGCTAGCCCTATCCACGGGCAGTACTTC. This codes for CASSQDWASPIHGQYF.

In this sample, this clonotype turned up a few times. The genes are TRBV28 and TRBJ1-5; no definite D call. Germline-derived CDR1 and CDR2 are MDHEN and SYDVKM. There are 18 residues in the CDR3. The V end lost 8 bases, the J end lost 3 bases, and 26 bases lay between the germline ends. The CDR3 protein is CASSQSLRAGLLNQPQHF. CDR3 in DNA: TGTGCCAGCTCTCAATCGTTAAGGGCCGGGCTCCTCAATCAGCCCCAGCATTTT.

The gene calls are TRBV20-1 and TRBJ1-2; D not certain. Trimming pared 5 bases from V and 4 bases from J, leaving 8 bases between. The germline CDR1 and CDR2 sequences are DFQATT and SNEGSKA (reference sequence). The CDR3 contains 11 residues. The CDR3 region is CSAYSGYGYTF. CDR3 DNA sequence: TGCAGTGCTTACTCGGGCTATGGCTACACCTTC.

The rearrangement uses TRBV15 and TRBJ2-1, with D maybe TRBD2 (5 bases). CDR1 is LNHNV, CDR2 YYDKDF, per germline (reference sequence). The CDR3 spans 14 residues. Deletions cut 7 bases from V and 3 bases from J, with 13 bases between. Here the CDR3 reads CATMFGGGYNEQFF. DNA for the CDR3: TGTGCCACCATGTTTGGCGGAGGCTACAATGAGCAGTTCTTC.

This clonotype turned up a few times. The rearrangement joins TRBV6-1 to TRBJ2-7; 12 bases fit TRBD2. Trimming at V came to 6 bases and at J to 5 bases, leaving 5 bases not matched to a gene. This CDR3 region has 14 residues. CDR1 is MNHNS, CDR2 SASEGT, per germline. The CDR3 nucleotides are TGTGCCAGCAGACTAGCGGGAGGACAGGACGAGCAGTACTTC. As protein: CASRLAGGQDEQYF.

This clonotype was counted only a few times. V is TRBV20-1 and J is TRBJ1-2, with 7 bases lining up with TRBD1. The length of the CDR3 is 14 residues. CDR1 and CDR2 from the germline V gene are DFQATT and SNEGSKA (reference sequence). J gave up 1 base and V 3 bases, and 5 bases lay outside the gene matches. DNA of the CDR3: TGCAGTGCTAGGCGGACAGGAGATAACTATGGCTACACCTTC. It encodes CSARRTGDNYGYTF.

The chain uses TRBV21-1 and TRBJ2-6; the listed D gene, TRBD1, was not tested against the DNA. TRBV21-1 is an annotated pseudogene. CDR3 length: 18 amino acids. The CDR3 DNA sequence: TGTGCCAGCAGCAAAGATGCAGGGGAACACTCTGGGGCCAACGTCCTGACTTTC. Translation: CASSKDAGEHSGANVLTF.

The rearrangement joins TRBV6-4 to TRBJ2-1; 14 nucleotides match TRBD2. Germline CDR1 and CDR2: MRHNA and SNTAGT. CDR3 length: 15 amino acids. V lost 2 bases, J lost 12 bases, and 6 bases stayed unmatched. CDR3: CASSDPGLAGGVQFF. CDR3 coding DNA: TGTGCCAGCAGTGACCCCGGACTAGCGGGAGGTGTGCAGTTCTTC.